This T cell receptor (beta chain) was documented in a study of T cell responses to AZD1222 COVID-19 vaccine. Study-wide results and limits: Repertoires in all cases were sampled only once the peak T cell response had passed.

Clones were sequenced by immunoSEQ multiplex PCR, and TCRdb holds only the in-frame ones, with some missing. Altogether tens of thousands of clones are present, more than 70% being singletons, with the ten largest covering about 8%. This clone was detected only once. As yet, its antigen is unknown. Source: peripheral blood, taken on day 0 of AZD1222 vaccination. This TCR was sampled from an adult in good health.

CDR3: CASSYMRLAGSSYNEQFF. CDR3 DNA: TGTGCCAGCAGTTACATGCGTCTAGCGGGGAGCTCCTACAATGAGCAGTTCTTC. The chain employs TRBV6-2 or TRBV6-3 and TRBJ2-1; 9 nucleotides match TRBD2. Germline CDR1 reads MNHEY; CDR2 reads SVGEGT. The V gene end was trimmed by 2 bases and the J gene end by 0 bases; junction bases not matched to a gene: 8. The CDR3 covers 18 residues.